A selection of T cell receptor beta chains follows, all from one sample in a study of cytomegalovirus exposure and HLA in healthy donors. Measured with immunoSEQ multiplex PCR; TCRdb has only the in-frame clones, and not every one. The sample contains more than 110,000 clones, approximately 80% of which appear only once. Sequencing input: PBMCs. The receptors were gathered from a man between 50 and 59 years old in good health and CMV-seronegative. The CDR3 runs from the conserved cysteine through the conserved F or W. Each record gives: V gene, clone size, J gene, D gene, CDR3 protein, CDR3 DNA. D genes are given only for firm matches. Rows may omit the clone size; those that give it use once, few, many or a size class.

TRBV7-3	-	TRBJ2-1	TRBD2	CASSPLTSGSNEQFF	TGTGCCAGCAGTCCTCTGACTAGCGGGAGCAATGAGCAGTTCTTC
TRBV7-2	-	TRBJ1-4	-	CASSLITGMGEKLFF	TGTGCCAGCAGCTTAATTACAGGGATGGGTGAAAAACTGTTTTTT
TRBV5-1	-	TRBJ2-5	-	CASSLGWTDQETQYF	TGCGCCAGCAGCTTGGGATGGACAGACCAAGAGACCCAGTACTTC
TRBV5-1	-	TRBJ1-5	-	CASSLTGVNQPQHF	TGCGCCAGCAGCCTTACAGGCGTCAATCAGCCCCAGCATTTT
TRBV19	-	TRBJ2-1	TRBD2	CATWTSGSDNEQFF	TGTGCCACCTGGACTAGCGGGAGTGACAATGAGCAGTTCTTC
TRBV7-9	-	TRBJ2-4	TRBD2	CASSQRGVAKNIQYF	TGTGCCAGCAGCCAACGGGGGGTAGCCAAAAACATTCAGTACTTC
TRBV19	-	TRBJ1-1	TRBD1	CASSIDRSGGSEAFF	TGTGCCAGTAGTATAGATCGTTCAGGGGGCAGTGAAGCTTTCTTT
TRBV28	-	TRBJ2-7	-	CASSFLLPGNYEQYF	TGTGCCAGCAGTTTCCTCCTACCGGGAAACTACGAGCAGTACTTC
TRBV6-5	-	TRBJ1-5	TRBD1	CASRTGRISNQPQHF	TGTGCCAGCAGGACAGGGAGGATTAGCAATCAGCCCCAGCATTTT
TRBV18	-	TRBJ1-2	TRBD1	CASSPDRTGGGYGYTF	TGTGCCAGCTCACCAGATCGTACAGGGGGCGGCTATGGCTACACCTTC
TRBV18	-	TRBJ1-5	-	CASSPDRYQPQHF	TGTGCCAGCTCACCAGACAGGTATCAGCCCCAGCATTTT
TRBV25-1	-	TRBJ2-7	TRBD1	CASSESPRTGGTYEQYF	TGTGCCAGCAGTGAGTCCCCTCGGACAGGGGGCACGTACGAGCAGTACTTC
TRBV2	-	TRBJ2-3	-	CASSFRTGGTDTQYF	TGTGCCAGCAGTTTCAGGACGGGAGGCACAGATACGCAGTATTTT
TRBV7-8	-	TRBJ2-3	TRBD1	CASSLNQVSYRDSRTDTQYF	TGTGCCAGCAGCTTAAACCAGGTCTCGTACCGGGACAGCCGCACAGATACGCAGTATTTT
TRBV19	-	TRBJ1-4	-	CASSIPAARGEKLFF	TGTGCCAGTAGTATCCCCGCGGCCCGGGGTGAAAAACTGTTTTTT
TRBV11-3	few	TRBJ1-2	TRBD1	CATGVAGTGVYGYTF	TGTGCCACCGGGGTGGCTGGGACAGGGGTTTATGGCTACACCTTC
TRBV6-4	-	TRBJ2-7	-	CASSVDQTGEQYF	TGTGCCAGCAGTGTGGATCAGACGGGCGAGCAGTACTTC
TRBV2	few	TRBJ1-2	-	CASGTENYGYTF	TGTGCCAGCGGAACAGAGAACTATGGCTACACCTTC
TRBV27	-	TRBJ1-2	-	CASSSRTDNYGYTF	TGTGCCAGCAGTTCCAGGACAGATAACTATGGCTACACCTTC
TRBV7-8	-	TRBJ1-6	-	CASSLTGYNSPLHF	TGTGCCAGCAGCTTGACGGGGTATAATTCACCCCTCCACTTT
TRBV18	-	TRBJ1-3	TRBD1	CASSPSTGPRNTIYF	TGTGCCAGCTCACCTTCGACAGGGCCACGAAACACCATATATTTT
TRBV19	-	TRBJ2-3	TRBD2	CASSIPGLAPTDTQYF	TGTGCCAGTAGTATACCGGGACTAGCACCCACAGATACGCAGTATTTT
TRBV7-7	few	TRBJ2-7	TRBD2	CASSPGTSGYEQYF	TGTGCTAGCAGCCCCGGGACTAGCGGGTACGAGCAGTACTTC
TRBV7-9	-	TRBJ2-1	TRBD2	CASSLRAGVSLVYNEQFF	TGTGCCAGCAGCTTACGAGCGGGGGTCTCTCTAGTATACAATGAGCAGTTCTTC
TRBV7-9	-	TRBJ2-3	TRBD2	CASSLAGGNTDTQYF	TGTGCCAGCAGCTTAGCGGGGGGGAACACAGATACGCAGTATTTT
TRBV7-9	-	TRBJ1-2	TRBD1	CASNPGQGVRGYTF	TGTGCCAGCAACCCAGGACAGGGGGTTCGAGGCTACACCTTC
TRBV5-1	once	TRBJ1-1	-	CASSTTTQGTEAFF	TGCGCCAGCAGCACAACCACCCAGGGCACTGAAGCTTTCTTT
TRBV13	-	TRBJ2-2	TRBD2	CASSRYPLAGGPSAGELFF	TGTGCCAGCAGCCGATATCCACTAGCGGGGGGGCCGTCAGCCGGGGAGCTGTTTTTT
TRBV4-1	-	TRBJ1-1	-	CASSQAPVPNTEAFF	TGCGCCAGCAGCCAAGCTCCGGTGCCGAACACTGAAGCTTTCTTT
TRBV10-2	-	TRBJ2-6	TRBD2	CASRASGRIRANVLTF	TGCGCCAGCAGAGCTAGCGGGAGGATCCGGGCCAACGTCCTGACTTTC
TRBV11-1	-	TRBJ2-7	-	CASTLGGPGKVPNEQYF	TGTGCCAGCACCTTAGGGGGGCCAGGGAAGGTCCCTAACGAGCAGTACTTC
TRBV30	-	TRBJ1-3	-	CAWKGRGRNTIYF	TGTGCCTGGAAAGGGAGGGGTAGAAACACCATATATTTT
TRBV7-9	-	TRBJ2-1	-	CASSLGSSGSYNEQFF	TGTGCCAGCAGCTTAGGCAGCTCGGGCTCCTACAATGAGCAGTTCTTC
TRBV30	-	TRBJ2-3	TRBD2	CAWAISGSEWGTQYF	TGTGCCTGGGCTATTAGCGGGAGTGAGTGGGGTACGCAGTATTTT
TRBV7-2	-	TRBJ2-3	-	CASSLYGPDTQYF	TGTGCCAGCAGCTTATATGGGCCAGATACGCAGTATTTT
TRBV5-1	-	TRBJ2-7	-	CASSTSEGGYEQYF	TGCGCCAGCAGCACCTCGGAGGGAGGATACGAGCAGTACTTC
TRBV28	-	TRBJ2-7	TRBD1	CASSLPGQAPLSYEQYF	TGTGCCAGCAGTTTACCCGGACAGGCTCCCCTCTCCTACGAGCAGTACTTC
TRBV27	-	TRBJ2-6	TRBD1	CASATDRVVSGANVLTF	TGTGCCAGCGCCACGGACAGGGTCGTCTCTGGGGCCAACGTCCTGACTTTC
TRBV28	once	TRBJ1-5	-	CASNKETGHLHQPQHF	TGTGCCAGCAATAAAGAGACGGGACACCTCCATCAGCCCCAGCATTTT
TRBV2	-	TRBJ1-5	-	CASSEPGQGRNQPQHF	TGTGCCAGCAGTGAACCCGGGCAGGGGCGCAATCAGCCCCAGCATTTT
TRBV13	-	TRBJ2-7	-	CASSLGGLSYEQYF	TGTGCCAGCAGCTTAGGAGGACTCTCCTACGAGCAGTACTTC
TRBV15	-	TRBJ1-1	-	CAIRAGISGGTEAFF	TGTGCCATCAGAGCAGGTATCAGCGGGGGCACTGAAGCTTTCTTT
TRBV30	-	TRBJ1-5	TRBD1	CASKDRGPSNQPQHF	TGTGCCTCAAAGGACAGGGGACCGAGCAATCAGCCCCAGCATTTT
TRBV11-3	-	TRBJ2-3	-	CASSKQMDTQYF	TGTGCCAGCAGCAAACAGATGGATACGCAGTATTTT
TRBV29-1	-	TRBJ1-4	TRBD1	CSAGSSTGHEKLFF	TGCAGCGCCGGTTCTTCGACAGGGCATGAAAAACTGTTTTTT
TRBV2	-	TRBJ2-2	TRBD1	CASSGQGWELFF	TGTGCCAGCAGCGGACAGGGGTGGGAGCTGTTTTTT
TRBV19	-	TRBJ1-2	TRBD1	CASSITGTGSGYTF	TGTGCCAGTAGTATCACCGGGACAGGGTCTGGCTACACCTTC
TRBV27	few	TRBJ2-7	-	CASSFRRGGFSEQYF	TGTGCCAGCAGTTTCAGGAGGGGCGGATTTAGCGAGCAGTACTTC
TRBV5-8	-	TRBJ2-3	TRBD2	CASSLVGLAASTDTQYF	TGTGCCAGCAGCTTGGTCGGGCTAGCGGCTAGCACAGATACGCAGTATTTT
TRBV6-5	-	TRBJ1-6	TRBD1	CASSPGQRGSPLHF	TGTGCCAGCAGTCCGGGACAGAGGGGCTCACCCCTCCACTTT
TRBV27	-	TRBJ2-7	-	CASSSYDRTYEQYF	TGTGCCAGCAGTTCCTACGACAGAACCTACGAGCAGTACTTC
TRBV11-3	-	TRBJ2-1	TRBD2	CASSLGLAGGVDEQFF	TGTGCCAGCAGCTTAGGGCTAGCGGGAGGTGTAGATGAGCAGTTCTTC
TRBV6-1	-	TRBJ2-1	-	CASSEDPVYEQFF	TGTGCCAGCAGTGAAGACCCGGTCTATGAGCAGTTCTTC
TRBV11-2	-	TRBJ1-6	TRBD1	CASSLVAQGASNSPLHF	TGTGCCAGCAGCTTAGTTGCCCAGGGGGCTTCGAATTCACCCCTCCACTTT
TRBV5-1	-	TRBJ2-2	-	CASSPLESGELFF	TGCGCCAGCAGCCCATTGGAGTCCGGGGAGCTGTTTTTT
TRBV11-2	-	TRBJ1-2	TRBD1	CASSRTGSQDGYTF	TGTGCCAGCAGCCGGACAGGGTCACAGGATGGCTACACCTTC
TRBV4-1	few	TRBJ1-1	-	CASGNGGSTEAFF	TGCGCCAGTGGGAATGGGGGGAGCACTGAAGCTTTCTTT
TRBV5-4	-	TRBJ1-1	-	CASTTRGGGETEAFF	TGTGCCAGCACCACCAGGGGCGGAGGAGAAACTGAAGCTTTCTTT
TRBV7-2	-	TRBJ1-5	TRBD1	CASSLLQGANQPQHF	TGTGCCAGCAGTCTTTTACAGGGGGCCAATCAGCCCCAGCATTTT
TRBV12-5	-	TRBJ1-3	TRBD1	CASGLGTGGKHTIYF	TGTGCTAGTGGTTTGGGAACAGGGGGAAAACACACCATATATTTT